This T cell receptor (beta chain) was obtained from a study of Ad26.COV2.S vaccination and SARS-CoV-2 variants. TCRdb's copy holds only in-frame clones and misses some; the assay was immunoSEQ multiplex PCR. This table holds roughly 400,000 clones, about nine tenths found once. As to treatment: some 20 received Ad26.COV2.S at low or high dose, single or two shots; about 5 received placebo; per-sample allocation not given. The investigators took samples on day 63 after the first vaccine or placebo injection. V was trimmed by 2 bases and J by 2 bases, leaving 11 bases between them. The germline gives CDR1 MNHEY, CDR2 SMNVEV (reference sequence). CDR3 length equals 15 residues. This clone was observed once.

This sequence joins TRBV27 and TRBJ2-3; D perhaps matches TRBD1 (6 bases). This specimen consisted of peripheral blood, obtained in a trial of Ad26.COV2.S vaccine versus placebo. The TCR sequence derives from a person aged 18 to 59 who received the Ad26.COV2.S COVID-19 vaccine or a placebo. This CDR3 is CASSLGTGFTDTQYF. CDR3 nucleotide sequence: TGTGCCAGCAGTTTAGGTACAGGGTTCACAGATACGCAGTATTTT.